These 12 T cell receptor beta chains were sequenced from one sample in a study of T cell responses to AZD1222 COVID-19 vaccine. Clones were sequenced by immunoSEQ multiplex PCR, and TCRdb holds only the in-frame ones, with some missing. Counted here are tens of thousands of clones, around three quarters occurring once; the ten biggest clones make up about 50%. The sample consisted of peripheral blood, taken 28 days after the second AZD1222 dose. Every receptor here comes from an adult who received the AZD1222 COVID-19 vaccine.

The V call is TRBV7-9, the J call TRBJ1-1; D gene ambiguous. The CDR3 extends over 11 amino acids. From germline, CDR1 is SEHNR and CDR2 FQNEAQ (reference sequence). V was shortened by 3 bases and J by 6 bases, with 5 bases between the two germline ends. The CDR3 loop reads CASSFVAEAFF. The CDR3 bases are TGTGCCAGCAGCTTTGTAGCTGAAGCTTTCTTT. The whole variable domain, filled in from reference TRBV7-9 and TRBJ1-1, reads DTGVSQNPRHKITKRGQNVTFRCDPISEHNRLYWYRQTLGQGPEFLTYFQNEAQLEKSRLLSDRFSAERPKGSFSTLEIQRTEQGDSAMYLCASSFVAEAFFGQGTRLTVV.

The chain joins TRBV7-9 to TRBJ1-2; D remains unclear. CDR3 length: 16 residues. The germline gives CDR1 SEHNR, CDR2 FQNEAQ (reference sequence). The V gene lost 3 bases and the J gene lost 2 bases, with 16 bases spanning the gap. CDR3 region: CASSFVPTSGNYGYTF. The CDR3 DNA reads TGTGCCAGCAGCTTTGTACCGACGTCTGGGAACTATGGCTACACCTTC.

The chain uses TRBV7-8 and TRBJ2-1, with 7 bases lining up with TRBD2. Germline V gene lookup returns CDR1 SGHVS and CDR2 FQNEAQ. The CDR3 consists of 16 residues. J was trimmed by 8 bases and V by 5 bases; bases with no gene match: 15. Written as DNA, the CDR3 is TGTGCCAGCAGCGGAGAGGCTCTCGCGGGAGACTATGAGCAGTTCTTC. It translates to CASSGEALAGDYEQFF.

Details on this clone: The identical CDR3 is also encoded by other nucleotide sequences in the sample. This chain connects TRBV19 to TRBJ2-5; 8 bases are a match to TRBD2. CDR3 length: 15 residues. Germline V gene sequence: CDR1 LNHDA, CDR2 SQIVND (reference sequence). The V segment lost 5 bases and the J segment 2 bases; nucleotides outside the gene matches: 7. CDR3 DNA: TGTGCCAGTAGTGCCTTTGCGGGGGGACAAGAGACCCAGTACTTC. Protein: CASSAFAGGQETQYF.

The chain employs TRBV29-1 and TRBJ1-1; no definite D call. The ends were cut back, 7 bases at V and 1 base at J, with 13 bases in the middle. This CDR3 has 13 residues. Germline CDR1 SQVTM, CDR2 ANQGSEA. CDR3 coding DNA: TGCAGCGGGCGACGCTACCCGAACACTGAAGCTTTCTTT. This encodes CSGRRYPNTEAFF.

This clone has a handful of counts. V gene TRBV5-1 combines with J gene TRBJ2-5, with a weak D call TRBD1 (5 bases). The V gene's germline CDR1 is SGHRS and CDR2 YFSETQ. The V gene lost 7 bases and the J gene lost 5 bases, with 12 bases spanning the gap. CDR3 length equals 12 residues. The CDR3 region has the DNA TGCGCCAGCGGACACAGTTCCGAGACCCAGTACTTC. This translates into CASGHSSETQYF. The full variable domain, with the rest looked up from reference TRBV5-1 and TRBJ2-5, is KAGVTQTPRYLIKTRGQQVTLSCSPISGHRSVSWYQQTPGQGLQFLFEYFSETQRNKGNFPGRFSGRQFSNSRSEMNVSTLELGDSALYLCASGHSSETQYFGPGTRLLVL.

The V call is TRBV10-3, the J call TRBJ2-5, with 8 bases fitting TRBD2. There are 14 residues in the CDR3. V was clipped by 4 bases and J by 5 bases; unmatched bases: 6. Per germline, CDR1 ENHRY and CDR2 SYGVKD. This CDR3 reads CAISVDGGAETQYF. CDR3 bases: TGTGCCATCAGTGTAGACGGGGGGGCGGAGACCCAGTACTTC.

The J gene is TRBJ2-1, the V gene TRBV27; 7 bases are a match to TRBD1. The length of the CDR3 is 14 residues. V lost 4 bases to trimming and J lost 9 bases; unmatched junction nucleotides: 9. Germline V lookup: CDR1 MNHEY, CDR2 SMNVEV (reference sequence). The chain's CDR3 is CASSSYRQGGEQFF. CDR3 bases: TGTGCCAGCAGTTCCTACCGACAGGGCGGTGAGCAGTTCTTC.

This clone came up once. V and J are TRBV28 and TRBJ2-3; no clear D. Trimming stripped 3 bases from V and 0 bases from J, with 16 bases between. The CDR3 is 17 residues long. Germline CDR1 MDHEN, CDR2 SYDVKM. The CDR3 loop reads CASSFGRQPSSTDTQYF. As DNA, the CDR3 is TGTGCCAGCAGTTTCGGGCGCCAGCCGTCTAGCACAGATACGCAGTATTTT.

This chain uses TRBV7-9 with TRBJ1-1, with 10 bases that match TRBD1. Germline-derived CDR1 and CDR2 are SEHNR and FQNEAQ (reference sequence). This CDR3 comprises 17 residues. The trim removed 5 bases at V and 0 bases at J, leaving 9 bases unmatched. Written as DNA, the CDR3 is TGTGCCAGCAGCGCCGGCGGGACAGGGGCCATGAACACTGAAGCTTTCTTT. It encodes CASSAGGTGAMNTEAFF.

V gene TRBV7-9 combines with J gene TRBJ2-7, with D perhaps being TRBD1 or TRBD2 (5 bases each). The V gene lost 4 bases and the J gene lost 4 bases, with 11 bases spanning the gap. The CDR3 is 13 amino acids. Germline assignment: CDR1 SEHNR and CDR2 FQNEAQ (reference sequence). This CDR3 is CASSSPGRYEQYF. CDR3 coding DNA: TGTGCCAGCAGCTCTCCGGGACGATACGAGCAGTACTTC.

V gene TRBV5-1 combines with J gene TRBJ1-6, with D possibly being TRBD1 (5 bases). V dropped 4 bases and J dropped 8 bases, with 16 bases sitting between them. The CDR3 extends over 15 amino acids. Germline CDR1 SGHRS, CDR2 YFSETQ. CDR3 amino acids: CASSTGDGGDSPLHF. DNA of the CDR3: TGCGCCAGCAGCACCGGTGATGGGGGGGATTCACCCCTCCACTTT.